The following is a T cell receptor (beta chain) sequence with its context. The record originates from a study of blood T cell repertoires in COVID-19. Study in general: The study drew acute and convalescent COVID-19 samples from the United States, Italy and Spain. The analysed material was cDNA or gDNA that came from T cells, B-cell-depleted T cells, or PBMCs.

Categorization into cohorts depended on clinical history that participants reported. As handled by the study authors: Amplification from reference gene primers served as the basis for estimated nucleated cell counts. Method: immunoSEQ multiplex PCR; TCRdb's copy keeps in-frame clones and lacks some. V, J and clone size reflect that table, while D and trimming were determined from the DNA. The data contain roughly 450,000 clones, 90% of them singletons. The receptor was derived from a man aged 18 to 30 who had recovered from COVID-19. The sequenced sample consisted of PBMCs or T cells enriched from blood (not recorded which).

CDR3 region: CASSYSWQGVNTEAFF. The CDR3 nucleotides read TGTGCCAGCAGTTACTCGTGGCAGGGGGTGAACACTGAAGCTTTCTTT. The V gene is TRBV6-5, the J gene TRBJ1-1; 7 bases match TRBD1. CDR3 length: 16 amino acids. Germline V lookup: CDR1 MNHEY, CDR2 SVGAGI. J gave up 0 bases and V 0 bases, and 4 bases lay outside the gene matches.